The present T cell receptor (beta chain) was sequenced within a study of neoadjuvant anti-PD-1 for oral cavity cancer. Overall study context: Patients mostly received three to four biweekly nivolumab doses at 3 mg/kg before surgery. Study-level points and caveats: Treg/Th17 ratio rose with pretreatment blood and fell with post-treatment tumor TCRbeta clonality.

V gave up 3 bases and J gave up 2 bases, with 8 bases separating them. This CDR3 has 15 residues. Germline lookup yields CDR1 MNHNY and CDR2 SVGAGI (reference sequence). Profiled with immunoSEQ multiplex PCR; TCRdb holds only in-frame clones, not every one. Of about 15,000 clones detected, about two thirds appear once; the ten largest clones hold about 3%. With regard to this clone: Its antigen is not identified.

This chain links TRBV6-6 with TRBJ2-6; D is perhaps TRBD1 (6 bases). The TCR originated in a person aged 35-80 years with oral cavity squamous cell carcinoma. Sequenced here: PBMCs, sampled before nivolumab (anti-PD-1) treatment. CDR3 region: CASSYRQAGANVLTF. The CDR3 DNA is TGTGCCAGCAGTTATCGACAGGCTGGGGCCAACGTCCTGACTTTC.